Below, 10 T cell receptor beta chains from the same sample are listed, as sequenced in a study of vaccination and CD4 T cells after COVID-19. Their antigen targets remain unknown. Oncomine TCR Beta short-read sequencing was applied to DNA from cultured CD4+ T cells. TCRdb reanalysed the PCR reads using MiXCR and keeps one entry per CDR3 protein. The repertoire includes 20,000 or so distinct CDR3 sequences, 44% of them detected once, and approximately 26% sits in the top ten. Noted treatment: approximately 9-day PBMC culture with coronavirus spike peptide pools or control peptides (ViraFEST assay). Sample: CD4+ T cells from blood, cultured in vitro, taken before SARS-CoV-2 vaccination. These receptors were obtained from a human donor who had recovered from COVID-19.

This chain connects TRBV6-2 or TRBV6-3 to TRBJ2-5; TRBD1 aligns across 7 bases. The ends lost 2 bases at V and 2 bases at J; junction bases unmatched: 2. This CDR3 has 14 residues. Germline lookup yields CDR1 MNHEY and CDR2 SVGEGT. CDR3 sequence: CASSYRDRQETQYF. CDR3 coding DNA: TGTGCCAGCAGTTACAGGGACAGACAAGAGACCCAGTACTTC.

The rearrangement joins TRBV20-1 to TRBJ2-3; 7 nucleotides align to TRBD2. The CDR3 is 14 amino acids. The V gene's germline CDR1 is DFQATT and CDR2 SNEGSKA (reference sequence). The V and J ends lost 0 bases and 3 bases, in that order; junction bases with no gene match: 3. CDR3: CSARDWGGTDTQYF. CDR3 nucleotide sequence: TGCAGTGCTAGAGATTGGGGGGGGACAGATACGCAGTATTTT.

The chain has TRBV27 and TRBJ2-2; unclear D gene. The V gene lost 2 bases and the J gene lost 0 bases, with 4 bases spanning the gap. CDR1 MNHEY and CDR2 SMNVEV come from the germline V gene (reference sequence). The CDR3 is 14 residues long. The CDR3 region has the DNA TGTGCCAGCAGTTTAACCCCGAACACCGGGGAGCTGTTTTTT. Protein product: CASSLTPNTGELFF.

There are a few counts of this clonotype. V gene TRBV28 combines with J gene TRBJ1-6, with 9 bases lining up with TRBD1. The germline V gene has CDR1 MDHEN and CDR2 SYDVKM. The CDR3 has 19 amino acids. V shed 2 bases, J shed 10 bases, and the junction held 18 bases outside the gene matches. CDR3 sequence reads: CASSLIRPTPGQGGSPLHF. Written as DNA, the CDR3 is TGTGCCAGCAGTTTAATACGCCCAACCCCGGGACAGGGAGGATCACCCCTCCACTTT.

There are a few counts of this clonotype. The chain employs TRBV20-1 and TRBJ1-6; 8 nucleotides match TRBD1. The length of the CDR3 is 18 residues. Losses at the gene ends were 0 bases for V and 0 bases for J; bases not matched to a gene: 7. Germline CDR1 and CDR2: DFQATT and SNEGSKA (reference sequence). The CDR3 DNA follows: TGCAGTGCTAGAGATCAAGCAGGGGGCAACTCCTATAATTCACCCCTCCACTTT. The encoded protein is CSARDQAGGNSYNSPLHF.

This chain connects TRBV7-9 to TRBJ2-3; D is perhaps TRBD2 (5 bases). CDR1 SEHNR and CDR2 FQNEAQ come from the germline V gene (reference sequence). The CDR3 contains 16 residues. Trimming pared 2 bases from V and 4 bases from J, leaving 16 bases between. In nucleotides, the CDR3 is TGTGCCAGCAGCTTATTATGGCGGACCGGGGCAGATACGCAGTATTTT. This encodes CASSLLWRTGADTQYF.

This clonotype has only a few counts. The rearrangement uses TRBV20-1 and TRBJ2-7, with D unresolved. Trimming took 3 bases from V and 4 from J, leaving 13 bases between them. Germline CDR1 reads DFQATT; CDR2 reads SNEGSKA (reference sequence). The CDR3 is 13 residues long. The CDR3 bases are TGCAGTGCTAGTGGAATGGCTGAATACGAGCAGTACTTC. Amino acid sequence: CSASGMAEYEQYF.

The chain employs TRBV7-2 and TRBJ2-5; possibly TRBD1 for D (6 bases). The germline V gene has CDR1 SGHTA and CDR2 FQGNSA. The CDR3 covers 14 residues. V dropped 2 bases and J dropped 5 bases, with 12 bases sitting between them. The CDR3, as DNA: TGTGCCAGCAGCTTATACGGACAGAGGGAGACCCAGTACTTC. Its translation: CASSLYGQRETQYF. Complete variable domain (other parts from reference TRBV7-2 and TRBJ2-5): GAGVSQSPSNKVTEKGKDVELRCDPISGHTALYWYRQSLGQGLEFLIYFQGNSAPDKSGLPSDRFSAERTGGSVSTLTIQRTQQEDSAVYLCASSLYGQRETQYFGPGTRLLVL.

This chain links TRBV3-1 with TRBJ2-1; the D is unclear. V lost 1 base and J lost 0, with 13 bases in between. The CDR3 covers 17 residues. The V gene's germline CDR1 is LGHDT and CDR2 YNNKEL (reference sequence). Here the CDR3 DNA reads TGTGCCAGCAGCCAAGGGTCTGGTACCCACTCCTACAATGAGCAGTTCTTC. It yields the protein CASSQGSGTHSYNEQFF.

The CDR3 loop reads CASTRDRGQTEAFF. The CDR3 DNA reads TGTGCCAGTACCAGGGACAGGGGGCAAACTGAAGCTTTCTTT. This rearrangement joins TRBV19 to TRBJ1-1; 12 nucleotides align to TRBD1. With V trimmed by 7 bases and J by 5 bases, 5 bases remained unmatched. Germline assignment: CDR1 LNHDA and CDR2 SQIVND (reference sequence). The CDR3 runs 14 residues.